The subject of this entry is one TCR beta chain. This sample stems from a study of shared clonotypes between healthy human individuals. The overall study: Per donor, CD8 memory used one plate, CD8 naive used two, CD4 memory used three and CD4 naive used three.

The naive CD8 fraction comprised CD45RO-negative cells positively selected for CCR7 and excluded terminally differentiated effector memory CD45RA+ cells. The data were produced by immunoSEQ multiplex PCR, yet TCRdb's version contains in-frame clones alone and is incomplete. The top ten clones hold about 1.5% of a sample with some 2,100,000 clones, 85% to 95% of them seen once. The CDR3 is 14 residues long. V was clipped by 4 bases and J by 1 base, with 11 bases between them. Looked up from germline, CDR1 is MNHNY and CDR2 is SVGAGI (reference sequence). V and J are TRBV6-6 and TRBJ2-7; D is uncertain. This TCR was sampled from a young man in good health. Some clones in this sample may be carry-over from other donors' samples. The sequenced sample consisted of naive CD8+ T cells from PBMCs. CDR3 nucleotides: TGTGCCAGCAGTTCTCTGGGCTTTTCCTACGAGCAGTACTTC. Translated, it gives CASSSLGFSYEQYF.